The rows below give T cell receptor beta chains drawn from one sample of a study of CD8+ T cells in alopecia areata. Clones were sequenced by immunoSEQ multiplex PCR, and TCRdb holds only the in-frame ones, with some missing. The sample has about 130,000 clones, 58% seen once. The source was CD4+ T cells sorted from blood, collected at week 0. The receptors were gathered from a human donor with alopecia areata. Both conserved end residues are part of each CDR3. The size field is filled for only some rows; it gives once, few, many or a size class.

size: .; J: TRBJ2-5; V: TRBV6-1; CDR3: CASSRYRGKETQYF
size: few; J: TRBJ1-2; V: TRBV28; CDR3: CASSPHRGGYGYTF
size: .; J: TRBJ1-2; V: TRBV6-1; CDR3: CASSESDRDYGYTF
size: few; J: TRBJ2-2; V: TRBV10-3; CDR3: CAISEGAGNTGELFF
size: .; J: TRBJ2-5; V: TRBV2; CDR3: CASGRDSGRRLKETQYF
size: .; J: TRBJ1-1; V: TRBV18; CDR3: CASSPPGGSLTEAFF
size: .; J: TRBJ2-2; V: TRBV6-5; CDR3: CASSENPGELFF
size: few; J: TRBJ2-2; V: TRBV7-2; CDR3: CASFTGNGELFF
size: .; J: TRBJ1-1; V: TRBV5-6; CDR3: CASSLLRDRGTGNTEALF
size: .; J: TRBJ1-5; V: TRBV5-1; CDR3: CASSFARGADDQPQHF
size: .; J: TRBJ2-7; V: TRBV9; CDR3: CASSLGLAATYEQYF
size: few; J: TRBJ2-1; V: TRBV6-5; CDR3: CASSLAGSYNEQFF
size: few; J: TRBJ2-2; V: TRBV29-1; CDR3: CSVPFGGSDGELFF
size: .; J: TRBJ2-6; V: TRBV29-1; CDR3: CSVQRASSGANVLTF
size: few; J: TRBJ2-3; V: TRBV7-2; CDR3: CASSPRLAGVPDTQYF
size: .; J: TRBJ2-5; V: TRBV28; CDR3: CASSFPTGTQETQYF
size: .; J: TRBJ1-1; V: TRBV11-1; CDR3: CASSVRTEAFF
size: few; J: TRBJ2-1; V: TRBV29-1; CDR3: CSVLKGGSSYNEQFF
size: few; J: TRBJ2-7; V: TRBV6-7; CDR3: CASSPGQGCNEQYF
size: .; J: TRBJ2-1; V: TRBV7-2; CDR3: CASSFPRLAGYNEQFF
size: .; J: TRBJ2-7; V: TRBV5-1; CDR3: CASRSVTETYEQYF
size: few; J: TRBJ1-1; V: TRBV5-1; CDR3: CASSLAGARTEAFF
size: few; J: TRBJ2-1; V: TRBV9; CDR3: CASSVGGGNNEQFF
size: .; J: TRBJ1-2; V: TRBV19; CDR3: CASSNTGGRGGYTF
size: .; J: TRBJ1-1; V: TRBV7-2; CDR3: CASSFLGGSTEAFF
size: few; J: TRBJ2-4; V: TRBV5-6; CDR3: CASSPGTGNIQYF
size: few; J: TRBJ2-7; V: TRBV5-1; CDR3: CASSLAQLASSYEQYF
size: .; J: TRBJ1-4; V: TRBV5-6; CDR3: CASSRRDGDEKLFF
size: few; J: TRBJ2-6; V: TRBV4-3; CDR3: CASSPQPGWGANVLTF